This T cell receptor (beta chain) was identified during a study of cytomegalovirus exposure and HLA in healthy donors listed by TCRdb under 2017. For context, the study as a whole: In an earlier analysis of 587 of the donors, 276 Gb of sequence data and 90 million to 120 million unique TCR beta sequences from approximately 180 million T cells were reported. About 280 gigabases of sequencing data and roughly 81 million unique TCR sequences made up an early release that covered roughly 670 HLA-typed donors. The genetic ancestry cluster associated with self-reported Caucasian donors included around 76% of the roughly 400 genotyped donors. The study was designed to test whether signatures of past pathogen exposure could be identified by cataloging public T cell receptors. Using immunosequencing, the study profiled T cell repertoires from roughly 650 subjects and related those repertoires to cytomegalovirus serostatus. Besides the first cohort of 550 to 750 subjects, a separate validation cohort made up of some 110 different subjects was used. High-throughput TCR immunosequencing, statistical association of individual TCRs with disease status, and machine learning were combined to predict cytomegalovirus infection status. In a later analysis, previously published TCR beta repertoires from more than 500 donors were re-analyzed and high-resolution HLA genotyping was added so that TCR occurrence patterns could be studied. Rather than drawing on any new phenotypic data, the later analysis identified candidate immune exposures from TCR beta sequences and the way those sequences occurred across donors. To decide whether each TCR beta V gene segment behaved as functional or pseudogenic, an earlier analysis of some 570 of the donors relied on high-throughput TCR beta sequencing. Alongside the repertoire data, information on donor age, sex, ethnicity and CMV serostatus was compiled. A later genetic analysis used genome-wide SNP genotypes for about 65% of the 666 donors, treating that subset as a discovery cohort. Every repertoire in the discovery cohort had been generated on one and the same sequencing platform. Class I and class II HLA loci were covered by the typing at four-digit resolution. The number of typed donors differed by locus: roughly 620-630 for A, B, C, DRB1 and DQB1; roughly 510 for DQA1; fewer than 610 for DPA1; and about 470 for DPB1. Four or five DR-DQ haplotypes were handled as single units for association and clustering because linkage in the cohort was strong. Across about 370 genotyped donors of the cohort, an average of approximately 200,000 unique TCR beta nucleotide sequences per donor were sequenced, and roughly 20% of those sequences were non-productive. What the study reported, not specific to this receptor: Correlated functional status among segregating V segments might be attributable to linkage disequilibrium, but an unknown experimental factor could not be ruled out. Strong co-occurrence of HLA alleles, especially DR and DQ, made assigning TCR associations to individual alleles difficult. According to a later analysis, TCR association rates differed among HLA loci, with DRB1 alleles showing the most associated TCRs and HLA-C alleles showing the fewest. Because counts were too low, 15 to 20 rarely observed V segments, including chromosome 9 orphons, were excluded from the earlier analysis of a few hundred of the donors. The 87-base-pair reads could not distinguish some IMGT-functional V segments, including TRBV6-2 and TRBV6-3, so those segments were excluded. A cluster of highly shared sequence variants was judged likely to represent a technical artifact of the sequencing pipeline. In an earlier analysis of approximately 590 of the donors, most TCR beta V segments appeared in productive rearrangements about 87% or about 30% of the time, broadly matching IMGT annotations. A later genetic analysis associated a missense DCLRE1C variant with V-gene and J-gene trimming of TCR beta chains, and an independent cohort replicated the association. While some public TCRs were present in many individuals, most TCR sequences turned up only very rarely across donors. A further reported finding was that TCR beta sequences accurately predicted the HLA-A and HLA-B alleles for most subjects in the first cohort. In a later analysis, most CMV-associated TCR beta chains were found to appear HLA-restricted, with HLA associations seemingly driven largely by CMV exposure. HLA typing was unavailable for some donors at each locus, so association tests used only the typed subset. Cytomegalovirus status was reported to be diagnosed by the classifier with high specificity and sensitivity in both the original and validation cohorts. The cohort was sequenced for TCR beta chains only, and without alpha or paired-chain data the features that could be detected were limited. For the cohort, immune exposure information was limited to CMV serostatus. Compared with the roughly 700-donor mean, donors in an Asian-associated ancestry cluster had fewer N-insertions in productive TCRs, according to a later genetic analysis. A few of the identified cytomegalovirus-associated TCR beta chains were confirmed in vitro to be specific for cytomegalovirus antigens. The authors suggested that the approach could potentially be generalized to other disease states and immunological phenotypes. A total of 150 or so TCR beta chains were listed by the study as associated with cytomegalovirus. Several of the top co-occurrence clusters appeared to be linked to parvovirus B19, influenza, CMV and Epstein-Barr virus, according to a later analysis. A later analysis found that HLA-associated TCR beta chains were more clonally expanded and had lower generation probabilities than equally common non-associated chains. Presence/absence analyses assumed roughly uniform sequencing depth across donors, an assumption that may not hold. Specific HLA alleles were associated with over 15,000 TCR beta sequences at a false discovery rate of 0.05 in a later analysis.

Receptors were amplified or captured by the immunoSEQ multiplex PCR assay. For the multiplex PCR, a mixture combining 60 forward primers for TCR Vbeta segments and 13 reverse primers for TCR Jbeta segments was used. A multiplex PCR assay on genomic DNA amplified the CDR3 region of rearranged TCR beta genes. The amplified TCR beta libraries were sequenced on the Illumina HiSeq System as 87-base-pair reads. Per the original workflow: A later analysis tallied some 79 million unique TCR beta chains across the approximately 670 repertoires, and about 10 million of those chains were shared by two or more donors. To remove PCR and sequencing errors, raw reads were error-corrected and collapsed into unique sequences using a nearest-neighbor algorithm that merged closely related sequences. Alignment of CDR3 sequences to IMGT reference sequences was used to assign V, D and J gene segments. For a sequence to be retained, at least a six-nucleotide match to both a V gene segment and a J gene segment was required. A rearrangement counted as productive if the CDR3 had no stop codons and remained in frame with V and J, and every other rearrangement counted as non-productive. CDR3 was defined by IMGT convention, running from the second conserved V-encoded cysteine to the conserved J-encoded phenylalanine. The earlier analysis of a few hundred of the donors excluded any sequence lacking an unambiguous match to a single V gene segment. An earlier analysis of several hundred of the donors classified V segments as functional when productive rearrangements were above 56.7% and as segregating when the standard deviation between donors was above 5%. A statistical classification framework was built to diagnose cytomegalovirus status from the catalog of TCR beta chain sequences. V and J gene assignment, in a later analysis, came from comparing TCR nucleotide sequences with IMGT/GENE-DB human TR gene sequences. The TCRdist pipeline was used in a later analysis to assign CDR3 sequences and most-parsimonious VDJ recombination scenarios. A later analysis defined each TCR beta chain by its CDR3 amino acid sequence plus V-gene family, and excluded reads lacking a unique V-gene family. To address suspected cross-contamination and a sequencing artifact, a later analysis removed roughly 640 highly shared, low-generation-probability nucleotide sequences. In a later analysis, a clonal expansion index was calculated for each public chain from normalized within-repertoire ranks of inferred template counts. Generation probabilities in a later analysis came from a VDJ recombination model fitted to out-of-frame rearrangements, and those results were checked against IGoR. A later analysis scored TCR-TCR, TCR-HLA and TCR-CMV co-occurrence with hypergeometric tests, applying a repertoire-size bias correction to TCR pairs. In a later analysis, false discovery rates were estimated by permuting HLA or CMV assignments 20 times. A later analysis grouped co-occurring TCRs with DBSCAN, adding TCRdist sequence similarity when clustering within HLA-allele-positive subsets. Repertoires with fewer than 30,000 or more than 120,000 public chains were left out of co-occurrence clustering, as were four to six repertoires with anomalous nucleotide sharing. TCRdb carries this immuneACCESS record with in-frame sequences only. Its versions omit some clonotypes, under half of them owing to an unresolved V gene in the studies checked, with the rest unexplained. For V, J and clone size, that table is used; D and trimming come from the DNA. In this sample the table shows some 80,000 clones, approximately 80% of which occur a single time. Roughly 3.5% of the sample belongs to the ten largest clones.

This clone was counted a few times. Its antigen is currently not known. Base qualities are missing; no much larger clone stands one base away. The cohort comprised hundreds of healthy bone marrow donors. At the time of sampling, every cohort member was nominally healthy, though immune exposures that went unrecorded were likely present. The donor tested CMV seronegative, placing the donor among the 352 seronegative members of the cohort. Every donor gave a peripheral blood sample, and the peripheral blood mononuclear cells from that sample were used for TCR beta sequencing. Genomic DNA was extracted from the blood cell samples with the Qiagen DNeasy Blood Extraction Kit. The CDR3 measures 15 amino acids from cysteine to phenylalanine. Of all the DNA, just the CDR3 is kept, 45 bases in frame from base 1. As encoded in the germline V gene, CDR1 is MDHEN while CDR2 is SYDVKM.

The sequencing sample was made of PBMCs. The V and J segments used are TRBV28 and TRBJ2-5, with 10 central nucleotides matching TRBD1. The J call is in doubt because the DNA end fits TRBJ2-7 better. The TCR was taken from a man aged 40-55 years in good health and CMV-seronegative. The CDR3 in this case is CASNRGTGVSYEQYF. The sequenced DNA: TGTGCCAGCAATAGGGGGACAGGGGTGTCCTACGAGCAGTACTTC.